Listed below are T cell receptor beta chains from one sample, sequenced in a study of T cell changes during pregnancy in multiple sclerosis. Here immunoSEQ multiplex PCR was the method, and the copy in TCRdb shows in-frame clones only, minus some. In the table there are roughly 15,000 clones, 65% to 90% of which are singletons. This material consisted of CD8+ T cells from peripheral blood mononuclear cells, taken in the first trimester of pregnancy. These receptors were obtained from a female donor with multiple sclerosis, enrolled in a pregnancy study. CDR3s include the opening cysteine and the closing phenylalanine or tryptophan. Fields, in order: J gene, V gene, CDR3 protein.

J gene: TRBJ2-5; V gene: TRBV5-4; CDR3 protein: CASSLDYQETQYF
J gene: TRBJ2-7; V gene: TRBV27; CDR3 protein: CASSLSPRLAISGRAGEQYF
J gene: TRBJ2-3; V gene: TRBV6-4; CDR3 protein: CASSRVAGSTDTQYF
J gene: TRBJ2-5; V gene: TRBV27; CDR3 protein: CAWGEGSGLQETQYF
J gene: TRBJ2-2; V gene: TRBV4-2; CDR3 protein: CASSQDQGGAGELFF
J gene: TRBJ2-5; V gene: TRBV4-1; CDR3 protein: CASSQASGTEQETQYF
J gene: TRBJ2-2; V gene: TRBV6-5; CDR3 protein: CASRKGATGELFF
J gene: TRBJ2-7; V gene: TRBV28; CDR3 protein: CASSFSSYEQYF
J gene: TRBJ2-1; V gene: TRBV9; CDR3 protein: CASSDGLADEQFF
J gene: TRBJ2-2; V gene: TRBV7-3; CDR3 protein: CASSYLQDRGTGELFF
J gene: TRBJ1-1; V gene: TRBV6-4; CDR3 protein: CASSAVGTYNTEAFF
J gene: TRBJ2-2; V gene: TRBV2; CDR3 protein: CASSPYVRDGELFF
J gene: TRBJ1-4; V gene: TRBV28; CDR3 protein: CASSFYRGNEKLFF
J gene: TRBJ2-1; V gene: TRBV29-1; CDR3 protein: CSADRGRPYNEQFF
J gene: TRBJ1-1; V gene: TRBV29-1; CDR3 protein: CSVIRGPEAFF
J gene: TRBJ2-7; V gene: TRBV4-2; CDR3 protein: CASSQDLSGTASSYEQYF
J gene: TRBJ1-1; V gene: TRBV5-1; CDR3 protein: CASSSDTVNTEAFF
J gene: TRBJ1-6; V gene: TRBV6-1; CDR3 protein: CASSPERGGYSPLHF
J gene: TRBJ1-1; V gene: TRBV5-1; CDR3 protein: CASSLEEGHTEAFF
J gene: TRBJ1-2; V gene: TRBV6-5; CDR3 protein: CASSYRGVPLDYGYTF
J gene: TRBJ1-2; V gene: TRBV27; CDR3 protein: CASSLTGAYGYTF
J gene: TRBJ1-1; V gene: TRBV27; CDR3 protein: CARIQDTEAFF
J gene: TRBJ2-7; V gene: TRBV7-6; CDR3 protein: CASSSRAGGGEQYF
J gene: TRBJ1-6; V gene: TRBV2; CDR3 protein: CASIRTAQMGSNSPLHF
J gene: TRBJ2-6; V gene: TRBV7-9; CDR3 protein: CASSSPRDSGANVLTF
J gene: TRBJ2-1; V gene: TRBV10-3; CDR3 protein: CATYPGLAGVQFF
J gene: TRBJ2-1; V gene: TRBV10-3; CDR3 protein: CAISPGTSEIFNYNEQFF
J gene: TRBJ1-2; V gene: TRBV7-2; CDR3 protein: CASSLALRPLEGYTF
J gene: TRBJ2-2; V gene: TRBV7-9; CDR3 protein: CASSSRTWQGASTGELFF
J gene: TRBJ1-4; V gene: TRBV19; CDR3 protein: CASSPLYTTNEKLFF
J gene: TRBJ1-2; V gene: TRBV27; CDR3 protein: CASSNTGTGFYGYTF
J gene: TRBJ1-5; V gene: TRBV28; CDR3 protein: CASSLEQINQPQHF
J gene: TRBJ2-7; V gene: TRBV5-6; CDR3 protein: CASSSGLGLLEQYF
J gene: TRBJ2-5; V gene: TRBV18; CDR3 protein: CASSPESGRAWETQYF
J gene: TRBJ1-2; V gene: TRBV27; CDR3 protein: CASSLSARGRGYTF
J gene: TRBJ2-7; V gene: TRBV7-8; CDR3 protein: CASSSSPGLSYEQYF
J gene: TRBJ2-1; V gene: TRBV5-4; CDR3 protein: CASSPFLGEAYNEQFF
J gene: TRBJ1-1; V gene: TRBV10-3; CDR3 protein: CATGQGAWTEAFF
J gene: TRBJ2-7; V gene: TRBV7-9; CDR3 protein: CASSLVPSPSYEQYF
J gene: -; V gene: TRBV13; CDR3 protein: CASSSDSYEQYF
J gene: TRBJ2-1; V gene: TRBV25-1; CDR3 protein: CASSDHNEQFF